Below are 21 T cell receptor beta chains sequenced from a single sample in a study of radiotherapy plus CTLA-4 blockade in lung cancer listed by TCRdb under 2018. Library method: the immunoSEQ multiplex PCR assay. TCRdb provides this immuneACCESS table in a form limited to in-frame rearrangements. Some clones are lacking; in checked studies, under half of them reflect an unresolved V gene, and why the rest are absent is not known. The sample contains 90,000 to 100,000 clones, about four fifths of them found a single time. The leading ten clones occupy around 3% of the sample. The specimen was peripheral blood, collected from a patient treated with radiotherapy plus ipilimumab. The source is a human donor with non-small cell lung cancer who had a partial response to radiotherapy plus ipilimumab. Some clones in this sample may be carry-over from other donors' samples.

The CDR3 nucleotides read TGTGCCAGCAGCTTAGGCCAATTAGAGGTCGAGCAGTACTTC. It translates to CASSLGQLEVEQYF. The gene calls are TRBV13 and TRBJ2-7; D remains ambiguous. Germline CDR1 and CDR2: PRHDT and FYEKMQ (reference sequence). The CDR3 extends over 14 amino acids. Deletions cut 0 bases from V and 6 bases from J, with 12 bases between.

The chain uses TRBV11-2 and TRBJ2-5; D is undetermined. This CDR3 region has 12 residues. Germline CDR1 reads SGHAT; CDR2 reads FQNNGV. Trimming stripped 1 base from V and 4 bases from J, with 4 bases between. CDR3 in amino acids: CASSLAGETQYF. In nucleotides, the CDR3 is TGTGCCAGCAGCTTAGCAGGAGAGACCCAGTACTTC.

Details on this clone: One end of the junction does not line up with germline, which may come from a read error. The CDR3 DNA follows: TGTGCCAGCAGCCAAGTTTGGGCTCCGCAAGAGACCCAGTACTTC. It is translated as CASSQVWAPQETQYF. The chain joins TRBV4-1 to TRBJ2-5; no clear D. The CDR3 sequence is 15 residues long. Germline assignment: CDR1 MGHRA and CDR2 YSYEKL.

DNA of the CDR3: TGTGCCAGCCGGGTGGAGGACTTCCATTTCAATGAGCAGTTCTTC. Amino acid sequence: CASRVEDFHFNEQFF. This chain uses TRBV19 with TRBJ2-1; TRBD2 might be the D (5 bases). Trimming removed 9 bases from V and 6 bases from J, with 21 bases in between. The CDR3 covers 15 residues. Germline-derived CDR1 and CDR2 are LNHDA and SQIVND (reference sequence).

This clone was seen only a few times. The rearrangement links TRBV11-3 to TRBJ1-6, with 8 nucleotides matching TRBD1. V shed 5 bases, J shed 6 bases, and the junction held 3 bases outside the gene matches. The CDR3 runs to 14 residues. Germline CDR1 and CDR2: SGHNT and YENEEA. The CDR3 reads CASSQQGGNSPLHF. CDR3 in DNA: TGTGCCAGCAGCCAACAGGGGGGTAATTCACCCCTCCACTTT.

The chain combines TRBV6-5 with TRBJ1-2; perhaps TRBD1 as D (5 bases). The CDR3 spans 15 residues. V was clipped by 0 bases and J by 8 bases, with 16 bases between them. Looked up from germline, CDR1 is MNHEY and CDR2 is SVGAGI. CDR3 bases: TGTGCCAGCAGTTACTCGGGGCAGGGAAGGTGGGGCTACACCTTC. Its protein product is CASSYSGQGRWGYTF.

The chain joins TRBV2 to TRBJ2-3; weak D call: TRBD1 (6 bases). This CDR3 is 12 amino acids long. Germline V gene data show CDR1 as SNHLY and CDR2 as FYNNEI. Trimming removed 6 bases at V and 9 bases at J, with 13 bases between. The CDR3 protein is CASSPQGLTQYF. The CDR3 DNA follows: TGTGCCAGCAGCCCACAGGGTTTGACGCAGTATTTT.

J is TRBJ1-2 and V is TRBV5-8; 8 bases fit TRBD1. Germline V gives CDR1 SGHTS, CDR2 YDEGEE. With V trimmed by 1 base and J by 5 bases, 1 base remained unmatched. This CDR3 has 13 residues. In DNA, the CDR3 is TGTGCCAGCAGCTTGAACAGGGGGTATGGCTACACCTTC. Translating gives CASSLNRGYGYTF. Full variable domain (outside the CDR3, taken from reference TRBV5-8 and TRBJ1-2): EAGVTQSPTHLIKTRGQQATLRCSPISGHTSVYWYQQALGLGLQFLLWYDEGEERNRGNFPPRFSGRQFPNYSSELNVNALELEDSALYLCASSLNRGYGYTFGSGTRLTVV.

The rearrangement links TRBV7-8 to TRBJ2-2; D is perhaps TRBD1 (6 bases). This CDR3 has 14 residues. V lost 4 bases, J lost 1 base, and 7 bases lay in between. The V gene's germline CDR1 is SGHVS and CDR2 FQNEAQ. Here the CDR3 DNA reads TGTGCCAGCAGCTCGGACAGGAACACCGGGGAGCTGTTTTTT. Translation: CASSSDRNTGELFF.

The V and J genes are TRBV28 and TRBJ2-1; 8 nucleotides line up with TRBD2. Trimming at V came to 7 bases and at J to 0 bases, leaving 11 bases not matched to a gene. The germline gives CDR1 MDHEN, CDR2 SYDVKM. The CDR3 has 17 amino acids. DNA of the CDR3: TGTGCCAGCACCCAATTCCCCGGGACTAGCTCCTACAATGAGCAGTTCTTC. This encodes CASTQFPGTSSYNEQFF.

The CDR3 reads CASSMSSGVKETQYF. In nucleotides, the CDR3 is TGTGCCAGTAGTATGAGTAGCGGGGTCAAAGAGACCCAGTACTTC. The gene calls are TRBV19 and TRBJ2-5, with 8 bases aligning to TRBD2. The CDR3 extends over 15 amino acids. V dropped 3 bases and J dropped 3; count of bases not matched to a gene: 6. Germline CDR1 and CDR2: LNHDA and SQIVND (reference sequence).

The J gene is TRBJ2-2, the V gene TRBV11-3, with D perhaps matching TRBD1 (5 bases). This CDR3 is built from 13 residues. V gave up 1 base and J gave up 6 bases, with 6 bases separating them. Germline V gene data show CDR1 as SGHNT and CDR2 as YENEEA. The DNA for the CDR3 is TGTGCCAGCAGCTTAGTAGGGGCCGGGGAGCTGTTTTTT. Its protein is CASSLVGAGELFF.

This clone showed up just a few times. The chain couples TRBV7-9 to TRBJ1-1, with TRBD1 as a possible D gene (5 bases). This CDR3 spans 12 amino acids. In germline, CDR1 is SEHNR, CDR2 FQNEAQ (reference sequence). Trimming took off 5 bases at V and 10 bases at J, with 14 bases between the two ends. DNA of the CDR3: TGTGCCAGCAGCAAGATTGACAGCAGAGCTTTCTTT. As protein: CASSKIDSRAFF.

This clone was detected a few times. Here the CDR3 DNA reads TGTGCCAGCAGCAGGGGACTAGCCAGGAACACCGGGGAGCTGTTTTTT. Protein: CASSRGLARNTGELFF. The rearrangement joins TRBV7-9 to TRBJ2-2; 9 bases agree with TRBD2. CDR1 SEHNR and CDR2 FQNEAQ come from the germline V gene (reference sequence). J was trimmed by 1 base and V by 5 bases; bases with no gene match: 5. CDR3 length equals 16 residues. Variable domain in full (rest from reference TRBV7-9 and TRBJ2-2): DTGVSQNPRHKITKRGQNVTFRCDPISEHNRLYWYRQTLGQGPEFLTYFQNEAQLEKSRLLSDRFSAERPKGSFSTLEIQRTEQGDSAMYLCASSRGLARNTGELFFGEGSRLTVL.

The V and J genes are TRBV2 and TRBJ2-3, with TRBD2 matching 7 bases. This CDR3 comprises 15 residues. Germline CDR1 SNHLY, CDR2 FYNNEI. Trimming at V came to 1 base and at J to 4 bases, leaving 5 bases not matched to a gene. CDR3 residues: CASSEEAGTSDTQYF. The CDR3 DNA is TGTGCCAGCAGTGAAGAAGCGGGGACCTCAGATACGCAGTATTTT.

The chain couples TRBV18 to TRBJ2-5, with TRBD1 matching 8 bases. The CDR3 spans 15 residues. V was pared by 3 bases and J by 11 bases, with 14 bases of the junction left unmatched. CDR1 is KGHSH and CDR2 is LQKENI in the germline V gene. The CDR3 region has the DNA TGTGCCAGCTCACCTCCGAGCGGACAGGGAAGAGAGCAGTACTTC. This gives the protein CASSPPSGQGREQYF. The whole variable domain, remainder taken from reference TRBV18 and TRBJ2-5, is NAGVMQNPRHLVRRRGQEARLRCSPMKGHSHVYWYRQLPEEGLKFMVYLQKENIIDESGMPKERFSAEFPKEGPSILRIQQVVRGDSAAYFCASSPPSGQGREQYFGPGTRLLVL.

V is TRBV15 and J is TRBJ2-7, with 10 bases lining up with TRBD1. Germline loops: CDR1 LNHNV, CDR2 YYDKDF (reference sequence). CDR3 length: 15 amino acids. The V segment lost 5 bases and the J segment 5 bases; nucleotides outside the gene matches: 9. The CDR3 region is CATSALRGTGDEQYF. DNA of the CDR3: TGTGCCACCAGCGCCCTCCGCGGGACAGGGGACGAGCAGTACTTC.

V usage is TRBV28 and J usage is TRBJ2-7; a possible D gene is TRBD1 (6 bases). Germline lookup yields CDR1 MDHEN and CDR2 SYDVKM. This CDR3 has 14 residues. Trimming shortened V by 8 bases and J by 0 bases, and 14 bases separated the two germline ends. The CDR3 protein is CASDDRISSYEQYF. As DNA, the CDR3 is TGTGCCAGCGATGACAGGATCAGCTCCTACGAGCAGTACTTC.

The chain is built from TRBV5-8 and TRBJ1-4; 10 bases align to TRBD1. Germline V gene sequence: CDR1 SGHTS, CDR2 YDEGEE. Germline trimming cut 3 bases from V and 8 bases from J; bases unmatched to any gene: 4. The CDR3 length is 14 residues. The DNA for the CDR3 is TGTGCCAGCAGCTACCCGGGACAGGGGGAAAAACTGTTTTTT. Its translation: CASSYPGQGEKLFF.

The chain's CDR3 is CSVESLTPHYGYTF. The CDR3 DNA is TGCAGCGTTGAATCACTGACACCCCACTATGGCTACACCTTC. This chain joins TRBV29-1 and TRBJ1-2; D not resolved. Germline assignment: CDR1 SQVTM and CDR2 ANQGSEA. Trimming took off 2 bases at V and 3 bases at J, with 13 bases between the two ends. The CDR3 runs to 14 residues.

This clone was observed a handful of times. This sequence joins TRBV9 and TRBJ1-4; the match to TRBD1 covers 11 bases. The germline V gene encodes CDR1 SGDLS and CDR2 YYNGEE. With 2 bases clipped from V and 4 bases from J, the junction kept 1 base outside the gene matches. The CDR3 covers 15 residues. This CDR3 reads CASSVGTGGNEKLFF. The CDR3 DNA reads TGTGCCAGCAGCGTCGGGACAGGGGGTAATGAAAAACTGTTTTTT.